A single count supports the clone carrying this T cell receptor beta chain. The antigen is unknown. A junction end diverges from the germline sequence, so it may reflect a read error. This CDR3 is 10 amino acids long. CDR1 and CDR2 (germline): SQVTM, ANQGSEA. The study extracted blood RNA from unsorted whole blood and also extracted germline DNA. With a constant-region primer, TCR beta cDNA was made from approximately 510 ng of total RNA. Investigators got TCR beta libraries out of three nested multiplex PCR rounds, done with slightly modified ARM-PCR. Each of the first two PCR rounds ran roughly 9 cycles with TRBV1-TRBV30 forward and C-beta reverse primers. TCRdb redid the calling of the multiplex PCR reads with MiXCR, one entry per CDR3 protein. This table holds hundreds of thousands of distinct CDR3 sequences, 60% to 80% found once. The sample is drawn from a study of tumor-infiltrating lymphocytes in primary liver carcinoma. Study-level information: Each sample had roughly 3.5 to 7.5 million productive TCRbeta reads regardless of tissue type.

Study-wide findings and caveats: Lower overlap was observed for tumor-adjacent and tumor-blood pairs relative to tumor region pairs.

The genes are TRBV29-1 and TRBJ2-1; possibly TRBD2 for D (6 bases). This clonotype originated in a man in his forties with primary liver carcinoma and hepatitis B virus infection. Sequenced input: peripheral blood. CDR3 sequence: CSVDGGEQFF. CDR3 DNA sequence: TGTAGCGTTGACGGGGGTGAGCAGTTCTTC.